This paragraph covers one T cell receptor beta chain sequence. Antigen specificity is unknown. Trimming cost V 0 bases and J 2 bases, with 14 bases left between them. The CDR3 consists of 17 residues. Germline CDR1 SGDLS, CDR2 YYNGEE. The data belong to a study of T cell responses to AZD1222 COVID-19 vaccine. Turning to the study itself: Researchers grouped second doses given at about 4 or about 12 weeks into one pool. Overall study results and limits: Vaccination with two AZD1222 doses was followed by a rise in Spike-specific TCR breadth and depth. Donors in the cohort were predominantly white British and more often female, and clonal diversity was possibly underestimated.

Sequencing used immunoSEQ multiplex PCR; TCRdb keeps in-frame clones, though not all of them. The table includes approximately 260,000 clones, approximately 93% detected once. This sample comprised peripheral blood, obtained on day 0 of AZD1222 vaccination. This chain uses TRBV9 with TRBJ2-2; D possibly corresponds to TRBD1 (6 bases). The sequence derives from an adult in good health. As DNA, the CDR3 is TGTGCCAGCAGCGTAGCTGGTGCAGGGGCCAACACCGGGGAGCTGTTTTTT. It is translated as CASSVAGAGANTGELFF.